Below, 12 T cell receptor beta chains from the same sample are listed, as sequenced in a study of shared clonotypes between healthy human individuals. Here immunoSEQ multiplex PCR was the method, and the copy in TCRdb shows in-frame clones only, minus some. The table lists about 2.2 million clones, about 92% of them singletons, with 1.5% to 2% in the top ten. Naive CD8 cells lacked CD45RO, underwent positive selection for CCR7 and left out terminally differentiated effector memory CD45RA+ cells. Sample: naive CD8+ T cells from PBMCs. The receptors were gathered from a young man in good health. Some clones in this sample may be carry-over from other donors' samples.

V gene TRBV5-6 combines with J gene TRBJ2-7; D possibly corresponds to TRBD1 (6 bases). Between the trimmed V and J ends, which lost 4 bases and 2 bases, there was a span of 19 bases. Germline CDR1 is SGHDT and CDR2 is YYEEEE. This CDR3 has 16 amino acids. CDR3 residues: CASSRQGTLATYEQYF. The CDR3 coding sequence is TGTGCCAGCAGCCGTCAAGGGACACTGGCAACCTACGAGCAGTACTTC.

CDR3 sequence (DNA): TGTGCCAGCAGCAAGACTAGAGGCAATTCAGATACGCAGTATTTT. Protein sequence: CASSKTRGNSDTQYF. The J gene is TRBJ2-3, the V gene TRBV6-5; the D gene is possibly TRBD2 (6 bases). V dropped 6 bases and J dropped 4 bases, with 17 bases sitting between them. CDR3 length: 15 residues. From germline, CDR1 is MNHEY and CDR2 SVGAGI.

The chain uses TRBV9 and TRBJ1-2; TRBD1 aligns across 12 bases. With V trimmed by 5 bases and J by 5 bases, 4 bases remained unmatched. Germline assignment: CDR1 SGDLS and CDR2 YYNGEE. The CDR3 loop spans 14 amino acids. CDR3 sequence: CASRGQGALYGYTF. The CDR3, as DNA: TGTGCCAGCAGGGGACAGGGGGCGTTGTATGGCTACACCTTC.

The V and J genes are TRBV7-9 and TRBJ1-1; D call uncertain. Germline V lookup: CDR1 SEHNR, CDR2 FQNEAQ (reference sequence). Trimming shortened V by 1 base and J by 0 bases, and 12 bases separated the two germline ends. The CDR3 has 16 residues. Here the CDR3 reads CASSLDREGMNTEAFF. The CDR3 DNA reads TGTGCCAGCAGCTTAGATCGTGAAGGGATGAACACTGAAGCTTTCTTT.

The table lists this clone with a count of one. This chain uses TRBV5-4 with TRBJ2-3; no reliable D call. V was cut by 0 bases and J by 6 bases, with 8 bases left in between. In germline, CDR1 is SGHNT, CDR2 YYREEE (reference sequence). The CDR3 has 13 amino acids. In DNA, the CDR3 is TGTGCCAGCAGCTTGGCCTTTTTTGATACGCAGTATTTT. Residues: CASSLAFFDTQYF.

The rearrangement links TRBV6-5 to TRBJ2-6; D not certain. Germline values: CDR1 MNHEY, CDR2 SVGAGI. The CDR3 loop spans 13 amino acids. Trimming removed 6 bases at V and 2 bases at J, with 5 bases between. DNA of the CDR3: TGTGCCAGCAGCGCCGCTGGGGCCAACGTCCTGACTTTC. It specifies CASSAAGANVLTF.

V usage is TRBV5-1 and J usage is TRBJ2-1, with TRBD2 matching over 14 bases. Trimming cost V 2 bases and J 7 bases; bases outside gene matches: 11. CDR1 is SGHRS and CDR2 is YFSETQ in the germline V gene. The CDR3 is made up of 18 amino acids. The CDR3 DNA sequence: TGCGCCAGCAGCTTCAGACTAGCGGGAGGGCCGAGTTGGAATGAGCAGTTCTTC. Amino acid sequence: CASSFRLAGGPSWNEQFF.

Notes on this clone: Within the sample, other DNA sequences also encode this same CDR3. The chain is built from TRBV9 and TRBJ2-3; D is unresolved. V lost 4 bases, J lost 6 bases, and 6 bases lay in between. The CDR3 totals 11 residues. Germline values: CDR1 SGDLS, CDR2 YYNGEE. This CDR3 is CASSQSDTQYF. The DNA of the CDR3 is TGTGCCAGCAGCCAATCTGATACGCAGTATTTT.

The rearrangement joins TRBV28 to TRBJ2-7, with D perhaps assigned TRBD1 or TRBD2 (5 bases each). Germline CDR1 MDHEN, CDR2 SYDVKM. The CDR3 sequence is 15 residues long. The V gene lost 3 bases and the J gene lost 3 bases, with 15 bases spanning the gap. CDR3 nucleotides: TGTGCCAGCAGTTTCATGTCCGGGACGAACTACGAGCAGTACTTC. Its translation is CASSFMSGTNYEQYF.

The rearrangement uses TRBV14 and TRBJ1-3; 7 bases are a match to TRBD1. With V trimmed by 0 bases and J by 5 bases, 13 bases remained unmatched. Germline CDR1 is SGHDN and CDR2 is FVKESK. The CDR3 spans 18 residues. CDR3 sequence (DNA): TGTGCCAGCAGCCAAGAGGACGACAGGGTGGGCCCGAGAAACACCATATATTTT. Its protein product is CASSQEDDRVGPRNTIYF.

The chain joins TRBV11-2 to TRBJ2-3; 9 bases are shared with TRBD2. CDR3 size: 16 residues. Germline assignment: CDR1 SGHAT and CDR2 FQNNGV. The trim removed 5 bases at V and 0 bases at J, leaving 6 bases unmatched. The CDR3 DNA sequence: TGTGCCAGCAGCGATGGGACTAGCCACAGCACAGATACGCAGTATTTT. It codes for CASSDGTSHSTDTQYF.

This chain joins TRBV28 and TRBJ1-2; D remains unclear. CDR3 length: 17 amino acids. V lost 7 bases and J 4 bases, leaving 25 bases between the germline ends. Germline CDR1 is MDHEN and CDR2 is SYDVKM. This CDR3 is CASISLRLNGRSYGYTF. CDR3 DNA sequence: TGTGCCAGCATTAGTTTGCGGTTGAACGGGAGAAGCTATGGCTACACCTTC.